The clone carrying this T cell receptor beta chain has only one observation. The antigen is unknown. The CDR3 totals 14 residues. Deletions cut 6 bases from V and 2 bases from J, with 14 bases between. In germline, CDR1 is MNHEY, CDR2 SVGAGI. Libraries were prepared by immunoSEQ multiplex PCR; TCRdb keeps only in-frame clonotypes and omits some of them. The data hold approximately 160,000 clones, with around 84% observed a single time. Patients all relapsed after autologous stem cell transplantation, and there was variation in brentuximab vedotin exposure. The record originates from a study of PD-1 blockade in classical Hodgkin lymphoma. Study-wide results and caveats: Diversity in CD4+ TCRs, unlike that measured in CD8+ TCRs, had risen significantly by C4D1. Patients excluded were those beginning nivolumab under 1 year after ASCT.

The source material was peripheral blood mononuclear cells (PBMCs), sampled before the second cycle of nivolumab. The chain employs TRBV6-5 and TRBJ2-7; TRBD1 might be the D (5 bases). The receptor was isolated from a human donor with classical Hodgkin lymphoma. CDR3 loop: CASRYNTGAYEQYF. The CDR3 DNA is TGTGCCAGCAGATATAACACAGGCGCCTACGAGCAGTACTTC.